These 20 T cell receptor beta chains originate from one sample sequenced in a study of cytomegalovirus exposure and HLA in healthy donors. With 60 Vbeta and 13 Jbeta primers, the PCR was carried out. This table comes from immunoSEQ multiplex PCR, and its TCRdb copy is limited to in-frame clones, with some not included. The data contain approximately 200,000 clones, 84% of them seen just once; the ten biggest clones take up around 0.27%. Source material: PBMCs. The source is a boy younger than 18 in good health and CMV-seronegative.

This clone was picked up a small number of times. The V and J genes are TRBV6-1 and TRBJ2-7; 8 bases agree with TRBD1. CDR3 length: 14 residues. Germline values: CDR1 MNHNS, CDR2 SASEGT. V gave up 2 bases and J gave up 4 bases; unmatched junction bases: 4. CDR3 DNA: TGTGCCAGCAGTGAAAGGAACAGGGGGTACGAGCAGTACTTC. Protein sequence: CASSERNRGYEQYF.

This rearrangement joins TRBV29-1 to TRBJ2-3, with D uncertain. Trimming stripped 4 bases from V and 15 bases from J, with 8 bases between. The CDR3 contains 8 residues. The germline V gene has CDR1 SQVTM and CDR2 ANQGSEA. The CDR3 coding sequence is TGCAGCGTTGCCCCGCGTTATTTT. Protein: CSVAPRYF.

The CDR3 DNA reads TGCAGCGTTGCAGGGCGACTAGCGGGAGACCCTCCCGAGCAGTACTTC. Translation: CSVAGRLAGDPPEQYF. This chain connects TRBV29-1 to TRBJ2-7, with 12 bases fitting TRBD2. V was clipped by 4 bases and J by 6 bases; unmatched bases: 13. This CDR3 comprises 16 residues. Per germline, CDR1 SQVTM and CDR2 ANQGSEA.

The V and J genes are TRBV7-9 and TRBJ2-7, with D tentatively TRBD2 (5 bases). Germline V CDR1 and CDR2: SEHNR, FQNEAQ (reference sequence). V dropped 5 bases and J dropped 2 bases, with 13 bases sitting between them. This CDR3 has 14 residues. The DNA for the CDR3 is TGTGCCAGCAGCGTCGGCGGAGGAGCCTACGAGCAGTACTTC. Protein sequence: CASSVGGGAYEQYF.

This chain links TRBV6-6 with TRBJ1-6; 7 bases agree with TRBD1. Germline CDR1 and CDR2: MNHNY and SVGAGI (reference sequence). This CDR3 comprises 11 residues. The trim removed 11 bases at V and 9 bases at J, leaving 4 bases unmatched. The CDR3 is CASNRGSPLHF. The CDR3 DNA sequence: TGTGCCTCCAACAGGGGTTCACCCCTCCACTTT.

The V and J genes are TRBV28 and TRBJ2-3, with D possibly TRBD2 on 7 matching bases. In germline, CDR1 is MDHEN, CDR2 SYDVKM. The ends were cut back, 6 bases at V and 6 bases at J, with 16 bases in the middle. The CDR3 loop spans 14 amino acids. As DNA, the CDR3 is TGTGCCAGCAGCCCTTGGGGGGGCATGGATACGCAGTATTTT. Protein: CASSPWGGMDTQYF.

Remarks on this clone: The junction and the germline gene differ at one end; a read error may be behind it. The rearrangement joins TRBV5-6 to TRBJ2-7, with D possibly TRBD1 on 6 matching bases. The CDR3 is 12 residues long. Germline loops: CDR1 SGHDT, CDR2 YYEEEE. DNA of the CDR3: TGTGCCAGCAGCTTGGATTCTGGGACACAGAAGTTC. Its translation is CASSLDSGTQKF. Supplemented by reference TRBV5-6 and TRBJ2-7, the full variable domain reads DAGVTQSPTHLIKTRGQQVTLRCSPKSGHDTVSWYQQALGQGPQFIFQYYEEEERQRGNFPDRFSGHQFPNYSSELNVNALLLGDSALYLCASSLDSGTQKFGPGTRLTVT.

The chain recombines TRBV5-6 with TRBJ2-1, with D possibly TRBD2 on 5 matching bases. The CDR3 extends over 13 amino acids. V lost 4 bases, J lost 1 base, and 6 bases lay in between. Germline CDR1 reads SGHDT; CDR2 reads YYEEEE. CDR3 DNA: TGTGCCAGCAGCCCGGGATCCTACAATGAGCAGTTCTTC. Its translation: CASSPGSYNEQFF.

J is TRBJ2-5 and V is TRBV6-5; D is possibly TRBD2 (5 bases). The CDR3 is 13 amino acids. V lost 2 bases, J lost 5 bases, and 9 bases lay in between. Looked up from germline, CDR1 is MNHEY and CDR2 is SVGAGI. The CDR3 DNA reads TGTGCCAGCAGTTACGGACTGAAGGAGACCCAGTACTTC. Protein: CASSYGLKETQYF.

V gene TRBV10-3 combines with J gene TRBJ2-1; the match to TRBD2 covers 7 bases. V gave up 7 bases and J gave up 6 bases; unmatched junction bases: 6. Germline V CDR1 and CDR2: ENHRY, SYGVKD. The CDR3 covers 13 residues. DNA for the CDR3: TGTGCCATCATGTTGGCGGGAGTCAATGAGCAGTTCTTC. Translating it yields CAIMLAGVNEQFF.

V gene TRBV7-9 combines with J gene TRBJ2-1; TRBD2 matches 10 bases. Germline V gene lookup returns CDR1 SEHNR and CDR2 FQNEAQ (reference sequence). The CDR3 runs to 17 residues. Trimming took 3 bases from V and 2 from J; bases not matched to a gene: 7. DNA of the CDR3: TGTGCCAGCAGCTTCCTAGCGGGAGCTGGACCCTACAATGAGCAGTTCTTC. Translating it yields CASSFLAGAGPYNEQFF.

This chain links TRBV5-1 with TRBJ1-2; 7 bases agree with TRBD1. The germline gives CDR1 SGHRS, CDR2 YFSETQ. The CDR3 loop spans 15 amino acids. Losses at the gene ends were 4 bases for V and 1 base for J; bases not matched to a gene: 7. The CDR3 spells CASSRGTANNYGYTF. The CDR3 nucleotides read TGCGCCAGCAGCAGGGGGACAGCTAATAACTATGGCTACACCTTC.

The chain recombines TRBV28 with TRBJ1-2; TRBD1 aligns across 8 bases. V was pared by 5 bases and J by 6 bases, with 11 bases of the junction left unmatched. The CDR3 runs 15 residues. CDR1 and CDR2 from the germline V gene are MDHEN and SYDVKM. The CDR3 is CASSQQPTDRDGYTF. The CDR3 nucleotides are TGTGCCAGCAGTCAGCAACCAACGGACAGGGATGGCTACACCTTC.

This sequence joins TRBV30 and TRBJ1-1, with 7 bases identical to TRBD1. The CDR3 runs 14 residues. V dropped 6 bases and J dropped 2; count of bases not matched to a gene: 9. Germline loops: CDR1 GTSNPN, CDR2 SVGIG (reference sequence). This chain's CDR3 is CACEGQFINTEAFF. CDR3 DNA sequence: TGTGCCTGCGAGGGACAGTTTATAAACACTGAAGCTTTCTTT.

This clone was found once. DNA for the CDR3: TGTGCCAGCAGCGTAATCGAGTTCTCCGAGCAGTACTTC. Amino acid sequence: CASSVIEFSEQYF. V is TRBV9 and J is TRBJ2-7, with unresolved D. The CDR3 extends over 13 amino acids. V was cut by 1 base and J by 6 bases, with 11 bases left in between. Germline V gene lookup returns CDR1 SGDLS and CDR2 YYNGEE.

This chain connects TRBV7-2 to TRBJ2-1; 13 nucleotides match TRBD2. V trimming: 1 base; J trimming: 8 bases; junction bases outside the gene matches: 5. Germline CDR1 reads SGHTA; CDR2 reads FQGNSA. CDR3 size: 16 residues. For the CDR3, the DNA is TGTGCCAGCAGCTTAGGGAGACTAGCGGGGGGACATGAGCAGTTCTTC. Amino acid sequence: CASSLGRLAGGHEQFF.

This chain's CDR3 is CASSSGLAIETQYF. For the CDR3, the DNA is TGCGCCAGCAGCTCGGGACTAGCGATAGAGACCCAGTACTTC. The gene calls are TRBV5-1 and TRBJ2-5; 10 nucleotides line up with TRBD2. Unmatched junction bases numbered 3, after V lost 3 bases and J lost 4 bases. The CDR3 loop spans 14 amino acids. CDR1 and CDR2 (germline): SGHRS, YFSETQ.

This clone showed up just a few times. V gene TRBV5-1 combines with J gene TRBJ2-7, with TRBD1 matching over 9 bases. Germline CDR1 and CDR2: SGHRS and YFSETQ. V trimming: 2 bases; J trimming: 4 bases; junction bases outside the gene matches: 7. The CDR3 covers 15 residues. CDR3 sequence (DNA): TGCGCCAGCAGCTTAGGGACAGGGAAGGGTTACGAGCAGTACTTC. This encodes CASSLGTGKGYEQYF.

The CDR3 loop reads CASSSQGPTYEQYF. The CDR3 coding sequence is TGTGCCAGCAGTTCCCAGGGCCCTACCTACGAGCAGTACTTC. The rearrangement links TRBV27 to TRBJ2-7; TRBD1 might be the D (5 bases). Germline CDR1 MNHEY, CDR2 SMNVEV (reference sequence). V was trimmed by 4 bases and J by 2 bases, leaving 12 bases between them. The CDR3 contains 14 residues.

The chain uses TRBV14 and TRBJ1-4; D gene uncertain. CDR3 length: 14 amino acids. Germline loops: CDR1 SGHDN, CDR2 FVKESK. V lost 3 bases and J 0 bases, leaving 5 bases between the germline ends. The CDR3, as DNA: TGTGCCAGCAGCCACCTCGCAACTAATGAAAAACTGTTTTTT. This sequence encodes CASSHLATNEKLFF.